This T cell receptor (beta chain) stems from a study of cytomegalovirus exposure and HLA in healthy donors. The wider study: Around 79 million unique TCRs, all from HLA-typed donors, were included in an early release of the data.

CDR3 size: 17 residues. The germline gives CDR1 MGHDK, CDR2 SYGVNS. Trimming took off 6 bases at V and 0 bases at J, with 18 bases between the two ends. Study-wide results and limits: An Asian-associated ancestry cluster reportedly showed fewer N-insertions than the roughly 670-donor mean in a later analysis.

With regard to this clone: The antigen is unknown.

Vbeta (60) and Jbeta (13) primers were used in the PCR. In the original workflow: Later, an analysis found some 80 million unique TCR beta chains, and roughly 10 million of these were shared. Generated by immunoSEQ multiplex PCR, the TCRdb table keeps only in-frame clones and is missing some. The DNA was the basis for D and trimming; V, J and clone size are from that table. The table records around 130,000 clones, around 77% of them present only once. Donors counted as nominally healthy when sampled, yet unrecorded immune exposures were likely. The receptor was derived from a woman between 45 and 65 years old in good health and CMV-seronegative. The sequenced sample was PBMCs. The J gene is TRBJ2-1, the V gene TRBV25-1; tentative D call: TRBD2 (5 bases). The CDR3 nucleotides are TGTGCCAGCAGGACCCGCCGCACGGGGAGCTCCTACAATGAGCAGTTCTTC. Translated: CASRTRRTGSSYNEQFF. Using reference TRBV25-1 and TRBJ2-1 for the parts outside the CDR3, the full variable domain is EADIYQTPRYLVIGTGKKITLECSQTMGHDKMYWYQQDPGMELHLIHYSYGVNSTEKGDLSSESTVSRIRTEHFPLTLESARPSHTSQYLCASRTRRTGSSYNEQFFGPGTRLTVL.